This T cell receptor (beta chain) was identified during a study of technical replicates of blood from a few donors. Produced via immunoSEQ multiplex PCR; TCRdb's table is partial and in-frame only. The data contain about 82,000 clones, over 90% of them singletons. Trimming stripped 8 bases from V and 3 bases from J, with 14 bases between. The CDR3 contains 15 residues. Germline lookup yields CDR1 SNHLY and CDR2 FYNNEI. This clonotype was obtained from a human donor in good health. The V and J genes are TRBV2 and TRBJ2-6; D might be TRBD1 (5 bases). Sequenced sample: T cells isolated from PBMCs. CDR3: CASVDQGSGANVLTF. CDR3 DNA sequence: TGTGCCAGCGTCGATCAGGGTAGTGGGGCCAACGTCCTGACTTTC.